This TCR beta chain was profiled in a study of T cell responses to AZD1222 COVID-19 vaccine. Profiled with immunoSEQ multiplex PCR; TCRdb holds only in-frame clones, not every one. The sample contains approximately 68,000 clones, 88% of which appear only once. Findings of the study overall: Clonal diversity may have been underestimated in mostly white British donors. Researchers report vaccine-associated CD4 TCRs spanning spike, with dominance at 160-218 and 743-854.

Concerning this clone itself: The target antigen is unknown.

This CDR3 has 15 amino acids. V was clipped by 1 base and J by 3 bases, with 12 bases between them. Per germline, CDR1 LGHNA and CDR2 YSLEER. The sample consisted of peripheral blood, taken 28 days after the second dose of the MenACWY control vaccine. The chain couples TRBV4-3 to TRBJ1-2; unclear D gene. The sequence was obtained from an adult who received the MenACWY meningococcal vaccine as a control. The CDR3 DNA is TGCGCCAGCAGCCAAGGTGAGGGAACTGACTATGGCTACACCTTC. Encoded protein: CASSQGEGTDYGYTF.